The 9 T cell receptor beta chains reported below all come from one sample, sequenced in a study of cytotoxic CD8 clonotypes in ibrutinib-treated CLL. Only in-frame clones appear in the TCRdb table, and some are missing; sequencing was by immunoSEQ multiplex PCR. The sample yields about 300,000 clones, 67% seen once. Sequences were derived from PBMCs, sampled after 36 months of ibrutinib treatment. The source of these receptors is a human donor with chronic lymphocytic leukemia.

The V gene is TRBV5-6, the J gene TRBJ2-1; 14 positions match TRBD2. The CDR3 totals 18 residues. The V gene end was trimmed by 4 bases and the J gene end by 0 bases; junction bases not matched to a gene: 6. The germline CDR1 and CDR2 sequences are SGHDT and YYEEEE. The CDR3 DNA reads TGTGCCAGCAGCCAAGGGACTAGCGGGAGATTCTCCTACAATGAGCAGTTCTTC. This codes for CASSQGTSGRFSYNEQFF.

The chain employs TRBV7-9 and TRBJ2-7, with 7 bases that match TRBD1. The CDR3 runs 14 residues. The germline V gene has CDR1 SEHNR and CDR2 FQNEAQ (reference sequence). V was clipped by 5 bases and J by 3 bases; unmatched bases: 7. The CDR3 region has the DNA TGTGCCAGCAGCCCCCGGGACAGCCGCTACGAGCAGTACTTC. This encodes CASSPRDSRYEQYF.

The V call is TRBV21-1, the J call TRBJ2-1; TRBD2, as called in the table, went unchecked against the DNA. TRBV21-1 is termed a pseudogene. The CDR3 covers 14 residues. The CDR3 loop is CASSDRERYNEQFF. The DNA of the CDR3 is TGTGCCAGCAGCGACCGGGAGCGCTACAATGAGCAGTTCTTC.

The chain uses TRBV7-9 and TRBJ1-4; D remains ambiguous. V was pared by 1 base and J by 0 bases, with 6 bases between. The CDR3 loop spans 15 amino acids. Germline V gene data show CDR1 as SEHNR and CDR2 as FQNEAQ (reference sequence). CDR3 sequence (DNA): TGTGCCAGCAGCTTAGAGGCTGCAACTAATGAAAAACTGTTTTTT. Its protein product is CASSLEAATNEKLFF.

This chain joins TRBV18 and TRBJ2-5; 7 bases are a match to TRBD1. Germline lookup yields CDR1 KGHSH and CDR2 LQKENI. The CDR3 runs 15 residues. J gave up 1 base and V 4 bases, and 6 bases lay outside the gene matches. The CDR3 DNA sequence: TGTGCCAGCTCACGAAGAAGGGACAGCCAAGAGACCCAGTACTTC. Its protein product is CASSRRRDSQETQYF. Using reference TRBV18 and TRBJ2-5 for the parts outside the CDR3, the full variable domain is NAGVMQNPRHLVRRRGQEARLRCSPMKGHSHVYWYRQLPEEGLKFMVYLQKENIIDESGMPKERFSAEFPKEGPSILRIQQVVRGDSAAYFCASSRRRDSQETQYFGPGTRLLVL.

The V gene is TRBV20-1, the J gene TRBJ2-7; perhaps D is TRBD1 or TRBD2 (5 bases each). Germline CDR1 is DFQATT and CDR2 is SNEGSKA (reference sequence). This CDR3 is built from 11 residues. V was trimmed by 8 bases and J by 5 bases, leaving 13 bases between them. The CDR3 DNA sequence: TGCAGTTCGACCCTGGGGGACGAGCAGTACTTC. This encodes CSSTLGDEQYF.

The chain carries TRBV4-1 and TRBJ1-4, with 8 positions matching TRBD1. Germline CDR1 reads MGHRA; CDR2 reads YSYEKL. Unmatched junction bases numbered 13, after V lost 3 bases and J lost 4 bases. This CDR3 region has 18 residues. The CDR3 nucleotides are TGCGCCAGCAGCCATCAGTACCGGACGACAGGGGTTAATGAAAAACTGTTTTTT. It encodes CASSHQYRTTGVNEKLFF.

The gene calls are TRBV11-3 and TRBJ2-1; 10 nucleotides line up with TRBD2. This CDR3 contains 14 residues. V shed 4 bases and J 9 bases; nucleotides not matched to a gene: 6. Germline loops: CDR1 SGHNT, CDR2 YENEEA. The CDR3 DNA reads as TGTGCCAGCAGCTCCGAGCGGGAGGGTGGTGAGCAGTTCTTC. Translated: CASSSEREGGEQFF.

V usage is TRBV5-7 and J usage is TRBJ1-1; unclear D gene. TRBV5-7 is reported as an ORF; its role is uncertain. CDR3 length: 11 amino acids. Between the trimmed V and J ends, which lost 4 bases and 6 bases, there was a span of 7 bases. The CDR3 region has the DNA TGTGCCAGCAGCCCTAACGCTGAAGCTTTCTTT. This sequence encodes CASSPNAEAFF.